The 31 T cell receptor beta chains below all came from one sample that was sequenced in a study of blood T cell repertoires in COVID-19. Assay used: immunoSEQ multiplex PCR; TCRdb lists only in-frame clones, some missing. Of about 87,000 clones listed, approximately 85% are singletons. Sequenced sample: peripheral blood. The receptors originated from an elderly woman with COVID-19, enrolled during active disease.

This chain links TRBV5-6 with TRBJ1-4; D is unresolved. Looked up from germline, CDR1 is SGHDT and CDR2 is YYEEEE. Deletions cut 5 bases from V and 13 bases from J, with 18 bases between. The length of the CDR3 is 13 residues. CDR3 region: CASRLGYSSRLFF. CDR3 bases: TGTGCCAGCAGACTTGGCTACAGCTCACGACTGTTTTTT.

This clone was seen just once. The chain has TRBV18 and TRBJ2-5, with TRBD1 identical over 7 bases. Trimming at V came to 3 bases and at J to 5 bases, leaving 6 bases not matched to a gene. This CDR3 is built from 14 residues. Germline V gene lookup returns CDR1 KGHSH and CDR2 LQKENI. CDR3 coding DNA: TGTGCCAGCTCACCTACAGGGGTCAGTGAGACCCAGTACTTC. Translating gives CASSPTGVSETQYF.

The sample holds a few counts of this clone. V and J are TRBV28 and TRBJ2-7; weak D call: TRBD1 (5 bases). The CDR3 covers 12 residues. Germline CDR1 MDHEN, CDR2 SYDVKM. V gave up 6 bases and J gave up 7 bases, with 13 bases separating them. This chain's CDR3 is CASRTQGFEQYF. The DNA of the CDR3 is TGTGCCAGCAGAACCCAGGGTTTTGAGCAGTACTTC.

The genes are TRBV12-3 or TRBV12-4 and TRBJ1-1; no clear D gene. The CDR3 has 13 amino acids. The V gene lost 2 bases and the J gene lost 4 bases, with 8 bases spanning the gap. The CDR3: CASSLQGGTEAFF. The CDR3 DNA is TGTGCCAGCAGTTTACAAGGAGGCACTGAAGCTTTCTTT.

CDR3: CASSVRPSSYNEQFF. CDR3 in DNA: TGTGCCAGCAGCGTAAGGCCTAGCTCCTACAATGAGCAGTTCTTC. The chain has TRBV9 and TRBJ2-1; D ambiguous. CDR1 is SGDLS, CDR2 YYNGEE, per germline. CDR3 length: 15 residues. Trimming took off 1 base at V and 0 bases at J, with 8 bases between the two ends.

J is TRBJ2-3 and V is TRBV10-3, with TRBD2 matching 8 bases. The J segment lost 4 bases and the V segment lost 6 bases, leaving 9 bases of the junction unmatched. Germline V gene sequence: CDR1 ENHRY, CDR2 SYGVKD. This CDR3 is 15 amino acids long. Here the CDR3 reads CAIRTKTSEADTQYF. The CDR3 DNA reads TGTGCCATCAGGACCAAGACTAGCGAAGCAGATACGCAGTATTTT.

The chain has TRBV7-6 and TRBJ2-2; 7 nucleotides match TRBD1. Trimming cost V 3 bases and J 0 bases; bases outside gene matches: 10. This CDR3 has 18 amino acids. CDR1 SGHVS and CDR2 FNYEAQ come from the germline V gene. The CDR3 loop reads CASSFTGVSAANTGELFF. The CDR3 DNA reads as TGTGCCAGCAGCTTTACAGGGGTTAGCGCCGCGAACACCGGGGAGCTGTTTTTT.

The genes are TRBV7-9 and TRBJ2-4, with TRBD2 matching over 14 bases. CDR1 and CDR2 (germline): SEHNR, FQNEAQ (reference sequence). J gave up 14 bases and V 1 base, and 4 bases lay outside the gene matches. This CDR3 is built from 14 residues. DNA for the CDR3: TGTGCCAGCAGCTTAGAGGGACTAGCGGGGGAAAAGTACTTC. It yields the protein CASSLEGLAGEKYF.

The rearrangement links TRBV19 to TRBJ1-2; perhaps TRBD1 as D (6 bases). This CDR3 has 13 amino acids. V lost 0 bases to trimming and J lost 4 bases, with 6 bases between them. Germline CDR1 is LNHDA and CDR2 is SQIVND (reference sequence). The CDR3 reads CASSIEDSYGYTF. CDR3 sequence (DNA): TGTGCCAGTAGTATAGAGGACAGCTATGGCTACACCTTC. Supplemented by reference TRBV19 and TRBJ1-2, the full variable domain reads DGGITQSPKYLFRKEGQNVTLSCEQNLNHDAMYWYRQDPGQGLRLIYYSQIVNDFQKGDIAEGYSVSREKKESFPLTVTSAQKNPTAFYLCASSIEDSYGYTFGSGTRLTVV.

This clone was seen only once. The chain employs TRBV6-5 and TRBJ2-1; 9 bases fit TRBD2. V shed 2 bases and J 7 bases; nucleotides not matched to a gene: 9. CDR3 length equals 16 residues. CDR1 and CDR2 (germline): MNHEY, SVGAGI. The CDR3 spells CASSYEGGRALNEQFF. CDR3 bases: TGTGCCAGCAGTTACGAGGGCGGGAGGGCCTTGAATGAGCAGTTCTTC.

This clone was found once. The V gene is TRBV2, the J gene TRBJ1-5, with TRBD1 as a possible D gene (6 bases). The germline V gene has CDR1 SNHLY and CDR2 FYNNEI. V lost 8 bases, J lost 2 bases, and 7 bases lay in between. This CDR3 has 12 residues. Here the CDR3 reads CASEGGNQPQHF. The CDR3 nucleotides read TGTGCCAGCGAGGGGGGCAATCAGCCCCAGCATTTT.

CDR3 nucleotides: TGTGCCAGCAGCGGGACAGGGTTTGAAAAACTGTTTTTT. Amino acid sequence: CASSGTGFEKLFF. V and J are TRBV27 and TRBJ1-4; 9 bases match TRBD1. Germline CDR1 MNHEY, CDR2 SMNVEV (reference sequence). V lost 6 bases to trimming and J lost 7 bases; unmatched junction nucleotides: 3. The CDR3 consists of 13 residues.

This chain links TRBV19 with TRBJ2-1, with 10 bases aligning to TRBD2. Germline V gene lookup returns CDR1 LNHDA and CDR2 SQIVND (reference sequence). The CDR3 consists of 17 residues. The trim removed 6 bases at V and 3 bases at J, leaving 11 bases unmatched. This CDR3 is CASRGWTSGIHYNEQFF. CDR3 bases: TGTGCCAGTAGAGGATGGACTAGCGGAATCCACTACAATGAGCAGTTCTTC.

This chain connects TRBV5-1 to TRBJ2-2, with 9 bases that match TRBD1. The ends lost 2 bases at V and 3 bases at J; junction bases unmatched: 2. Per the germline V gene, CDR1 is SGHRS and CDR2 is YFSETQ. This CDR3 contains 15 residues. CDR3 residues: CASSFGTGHTGELFF. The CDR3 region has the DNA TGCGCCAGCAGCTTTGGGACAGGGCACACCGGGGAGCTGTTTTTT.

The chain's CDR3 is CASSRGQGAFGYTF. In nucleotides, the CDR3 is TGTGCCAGCAGTCGGGGACAGGGGGCGTTCGGCTACACCTTC. The chain links TRBV7-3 to TRBJ1-2; the match to TRBD1 covers 12 bases. This CDR3 has 14 residues. Germline CDR1 and CDR2: SGHTA and FQGTGA. With V trimmed by 6 bases and J by 8 bases, 7 bases remained unmatched.

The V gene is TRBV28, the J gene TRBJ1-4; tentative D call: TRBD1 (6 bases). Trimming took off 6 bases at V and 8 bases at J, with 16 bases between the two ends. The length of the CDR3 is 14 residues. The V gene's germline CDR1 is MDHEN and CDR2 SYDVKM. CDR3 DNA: TGTGCCAGCAGGCGGGGGGGGCTAGAAGAAAAACTGTTTTTT. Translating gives CASRRGGLEEKLFF.

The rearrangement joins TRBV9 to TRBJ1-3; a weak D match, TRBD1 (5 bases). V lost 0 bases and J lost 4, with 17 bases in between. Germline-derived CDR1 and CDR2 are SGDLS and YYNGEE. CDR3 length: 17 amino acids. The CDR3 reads CASSVELEGFAGNTIYF. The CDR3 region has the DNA TGTGCCAGCAGCGTAGAATTGGAGGGGTTCGCAGGAAACACCATATATTTT.

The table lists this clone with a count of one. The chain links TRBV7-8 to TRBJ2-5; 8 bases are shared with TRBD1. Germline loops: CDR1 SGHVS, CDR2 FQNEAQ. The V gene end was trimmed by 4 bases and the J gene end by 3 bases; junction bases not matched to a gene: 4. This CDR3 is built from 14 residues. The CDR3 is CASSSGQGEETQYF. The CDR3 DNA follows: TGTGCCAGCAGCTCCGGACAGGGCGAAGAGACCCAGTACTTC.

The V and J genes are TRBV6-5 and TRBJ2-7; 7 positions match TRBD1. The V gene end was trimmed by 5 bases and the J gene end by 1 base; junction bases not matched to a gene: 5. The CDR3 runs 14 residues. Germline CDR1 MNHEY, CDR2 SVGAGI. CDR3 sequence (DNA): TGTGCCAGCAGTCCCCAGACAGGGTCCTACGAGCAGTACTTC. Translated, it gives CASSPQTGSYEQYF.

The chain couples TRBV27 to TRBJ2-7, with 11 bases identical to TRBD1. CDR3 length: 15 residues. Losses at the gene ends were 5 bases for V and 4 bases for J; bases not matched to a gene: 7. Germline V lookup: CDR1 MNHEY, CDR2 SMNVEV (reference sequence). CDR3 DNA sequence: TGTGCCAGCAGTCCAGGACAGGGGGCTGTATACGAGCAGTACTTC. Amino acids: CASSPGQGAVYEQYF.

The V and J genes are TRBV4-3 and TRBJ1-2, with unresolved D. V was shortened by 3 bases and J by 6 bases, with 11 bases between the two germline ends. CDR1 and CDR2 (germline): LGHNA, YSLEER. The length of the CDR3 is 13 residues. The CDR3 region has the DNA TGCGCCAGCAGCCAGTACCCTTCAGATGGCTACACCTTC. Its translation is CASSQYPSDGYTF.

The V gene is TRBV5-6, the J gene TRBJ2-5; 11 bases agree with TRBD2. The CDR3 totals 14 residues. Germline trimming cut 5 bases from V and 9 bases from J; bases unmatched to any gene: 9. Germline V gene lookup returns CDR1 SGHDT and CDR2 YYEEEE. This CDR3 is CASRMTSGVGAQYF. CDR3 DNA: TGTGCCAGCAGGATGACTAGCGGGGTGGGGGCCCAGTACTTC.

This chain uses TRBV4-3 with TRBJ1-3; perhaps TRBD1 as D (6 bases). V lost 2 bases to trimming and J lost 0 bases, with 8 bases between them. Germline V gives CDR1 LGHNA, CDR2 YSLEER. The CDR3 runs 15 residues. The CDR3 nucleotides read TGCGCCAGCAGCCAACGACAGGCCTCTGGAAACACCATATATTTT. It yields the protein CASSQRQASGNTIYF.

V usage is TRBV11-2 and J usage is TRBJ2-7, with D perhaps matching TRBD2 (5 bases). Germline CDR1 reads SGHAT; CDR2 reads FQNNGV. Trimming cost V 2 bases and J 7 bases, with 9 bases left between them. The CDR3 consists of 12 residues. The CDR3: CASSLLAGEQYF. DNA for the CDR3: TGTGCCAGCAGCTTACTAGCTGGGGAGCAGTACTTC.

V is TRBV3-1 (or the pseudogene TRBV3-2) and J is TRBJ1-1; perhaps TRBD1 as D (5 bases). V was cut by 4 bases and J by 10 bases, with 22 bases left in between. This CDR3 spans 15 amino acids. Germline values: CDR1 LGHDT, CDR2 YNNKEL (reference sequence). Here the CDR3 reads CASSLSGRSDRGAFF. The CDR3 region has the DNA TGTGCCAGCAGCCTATCGGGGAGGTCAGACAGAGGAGCTTTCTTT.

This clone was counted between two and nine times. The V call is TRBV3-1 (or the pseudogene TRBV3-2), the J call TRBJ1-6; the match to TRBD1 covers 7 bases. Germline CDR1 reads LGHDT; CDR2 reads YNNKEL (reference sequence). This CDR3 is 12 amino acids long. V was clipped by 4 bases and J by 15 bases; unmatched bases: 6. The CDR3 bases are TGTGCCAGCAGCCTTGGGACAGTAGACCTCCACTTT. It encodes CASSLGTVDLHF.

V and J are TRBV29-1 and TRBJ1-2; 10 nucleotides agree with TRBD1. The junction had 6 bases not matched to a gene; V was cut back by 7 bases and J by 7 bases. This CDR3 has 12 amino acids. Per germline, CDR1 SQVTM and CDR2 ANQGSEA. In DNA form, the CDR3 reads TGCAGCGGTAGACAGGGGGCGGGTGGCTACACCTTC. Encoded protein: CSGRQGAGGYTF.

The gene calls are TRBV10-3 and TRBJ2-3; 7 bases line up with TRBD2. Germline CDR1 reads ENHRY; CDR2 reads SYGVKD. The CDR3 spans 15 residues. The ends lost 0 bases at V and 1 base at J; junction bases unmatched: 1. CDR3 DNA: TGTGCCATCAGTGAGTCCCTAGCGGGCACAGATACGCAGTATTTT. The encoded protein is CAISESLAGTDTQYF.

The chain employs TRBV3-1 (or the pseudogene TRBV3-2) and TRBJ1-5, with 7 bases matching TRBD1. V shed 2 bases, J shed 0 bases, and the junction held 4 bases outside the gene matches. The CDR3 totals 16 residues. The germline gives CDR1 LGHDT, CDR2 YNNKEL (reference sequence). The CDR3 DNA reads TGTGCCAGCAGCCAACCGGGACAGTATAGCAATCAGCCCCAGCATTTT. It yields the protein CASSQPGQYSNQPQHF.

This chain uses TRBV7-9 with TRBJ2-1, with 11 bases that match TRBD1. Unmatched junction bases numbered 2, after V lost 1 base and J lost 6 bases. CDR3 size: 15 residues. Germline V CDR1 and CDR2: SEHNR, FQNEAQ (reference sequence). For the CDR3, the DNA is TGTGCCAGCAGCTTAGTTGGGACAGGGGGCAATGAGCAGTTCTTC. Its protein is CASSLVGTGGNEQFF.

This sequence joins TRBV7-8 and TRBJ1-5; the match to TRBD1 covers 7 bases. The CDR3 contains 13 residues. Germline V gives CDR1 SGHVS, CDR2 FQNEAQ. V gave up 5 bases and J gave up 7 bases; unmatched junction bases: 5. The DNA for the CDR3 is TGTGCCAGCAGCCGAGACAGGGAGCAGCCCCAGCATTTT. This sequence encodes CASSRDREQPQHF.